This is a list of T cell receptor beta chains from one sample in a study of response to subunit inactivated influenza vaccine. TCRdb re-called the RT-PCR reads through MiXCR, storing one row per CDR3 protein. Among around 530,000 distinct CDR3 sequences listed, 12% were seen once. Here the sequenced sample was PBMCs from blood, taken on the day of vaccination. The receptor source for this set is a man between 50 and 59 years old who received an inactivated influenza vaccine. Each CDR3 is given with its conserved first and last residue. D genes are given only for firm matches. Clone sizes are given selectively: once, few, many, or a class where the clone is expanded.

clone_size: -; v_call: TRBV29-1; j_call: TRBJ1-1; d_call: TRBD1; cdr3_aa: CSGGQGGLNTEAFF; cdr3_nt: TGCAGCGGGGGACAGGGAGGCCTGAACACTGAAGCTTTCTTT
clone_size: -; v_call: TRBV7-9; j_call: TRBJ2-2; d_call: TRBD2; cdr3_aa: CASSPYSGGSTGELFF; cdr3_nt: TGTGCCAGCAGCCCCTATAGCGGGGGCTCCACCGGGGAGCTGTTTTTT
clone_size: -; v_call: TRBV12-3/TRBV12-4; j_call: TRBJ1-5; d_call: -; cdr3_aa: CASSFERGDQPQHF; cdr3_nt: TGTGCCAGCAGTTTTGAACGGGGCGATCAGCCCCAGCATTTT
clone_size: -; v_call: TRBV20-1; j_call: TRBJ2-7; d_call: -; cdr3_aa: CSARDFVDPYEQYF; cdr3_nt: TGCAGTGCTAGAGATTTCGTCGATCCCTACGAGCAGTACTTC
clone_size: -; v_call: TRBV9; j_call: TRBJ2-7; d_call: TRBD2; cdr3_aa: CASSVGGLAGAGSYEQYF; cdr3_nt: TGTGCCAGCAGCGTAGGGGGACTAGCGGGAGCCGGGTCCTACGAGCAGTACTTC
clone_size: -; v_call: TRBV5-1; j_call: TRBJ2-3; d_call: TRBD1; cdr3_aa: CASSLETGGDTQYF; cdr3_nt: TGCGCCAGCAGCTTGGAGACAGGGGGAGATACGCAGTATTTT
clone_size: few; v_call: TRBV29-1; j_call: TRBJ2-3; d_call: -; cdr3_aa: CSVEGGWLTDTQYF; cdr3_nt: TGCAGCGTTGAAGGCGGCTGGCTCACAGATACGCAGTATTTT
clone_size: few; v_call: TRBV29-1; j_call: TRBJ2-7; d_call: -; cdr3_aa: CSVGWSTGYEQYF; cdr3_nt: TGCAGCGTCGGATGGTCGACAGGCTACGAGCAGTACTTC
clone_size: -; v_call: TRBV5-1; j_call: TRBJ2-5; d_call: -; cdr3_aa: CASSRVDEAQGTQYF; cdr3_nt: TGCGCCAGCAGCCGGGTCGATGAAGCTCAGGGTACCCAGTACTTC
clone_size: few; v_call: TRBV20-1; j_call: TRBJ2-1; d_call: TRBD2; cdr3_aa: CSARGVRLAGGSKTYNEQFF; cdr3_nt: TGCAGTGCTAGGGGAGTAAGACTAGCGGGGGGGTCCAAGACCTACAATGAGCAGTTCTTC
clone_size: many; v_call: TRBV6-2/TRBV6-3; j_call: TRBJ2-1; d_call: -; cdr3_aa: CASNPGLLIYNEQFF; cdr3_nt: TGTGCCAGCAACCCGGGACTCCTCATCTACAATGAGCAGTTCTTC
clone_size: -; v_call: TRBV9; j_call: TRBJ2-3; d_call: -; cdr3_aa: CASSVSGHRSVEDTQYF; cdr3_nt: TGTGCCAGCAGCGTAAGTGGACACCGCTCGGTTGAAGATACGCAGTATTTT
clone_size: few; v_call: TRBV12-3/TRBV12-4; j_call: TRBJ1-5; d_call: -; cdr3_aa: CASRERNQPQHF; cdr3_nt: TGTGCCAGCAGAGAACGGAATCAGCCCCAGCATTTT
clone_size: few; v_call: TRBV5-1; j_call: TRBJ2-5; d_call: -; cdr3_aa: CASSLANQGAETQYF; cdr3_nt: TGCGCCAGCAGCTTGGCGAACCAGGGTGCCGAGACCCAGTACTTC
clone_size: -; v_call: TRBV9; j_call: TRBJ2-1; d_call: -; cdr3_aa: CASSAGSLTRNNEQFF; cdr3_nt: TGTGCCAGCAGCGCCGGCTCTTTGACGAGGAACAATGAGCAGTTCTTC
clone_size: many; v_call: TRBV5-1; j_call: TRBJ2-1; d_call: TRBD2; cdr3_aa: CASRLAGAYNEQFF; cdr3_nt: TGCGCCAGCAGGCTAGCGGGAGCTTACAATGAGCAGTTCTTC
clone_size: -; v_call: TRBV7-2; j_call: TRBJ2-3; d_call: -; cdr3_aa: CASSSLTRGTDTQYF; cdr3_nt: TGTGCCAGCAGCTCCCTCACTAGGGGCACAGATACGCAGTATTTT
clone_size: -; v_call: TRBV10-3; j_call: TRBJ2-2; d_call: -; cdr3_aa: CAIRTVGIGELFF; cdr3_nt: TGTGCCATAAGGACAGTGGGCATCGGGGAGCTGTTTTTT
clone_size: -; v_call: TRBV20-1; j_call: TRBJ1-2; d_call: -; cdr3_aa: CSAILHNGRRNYGYTF; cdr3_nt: TGCAGTGCTATCCTCCACAACGGGAGGCGAAACTATGGCTACACCTTC
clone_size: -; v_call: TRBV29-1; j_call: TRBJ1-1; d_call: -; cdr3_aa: CSVKLSTGAHTEAFF; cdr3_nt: TGCAGCGTCAAATTATCAACCGGGGCCCACACTGAAGCTTTCTTT
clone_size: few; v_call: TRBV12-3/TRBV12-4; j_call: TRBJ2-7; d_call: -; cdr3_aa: CASNLGGRVYEQYF; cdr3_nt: TGTGCCAGCAATTTGGGGGGCAGGGTCTACGAGCAGTACTTC
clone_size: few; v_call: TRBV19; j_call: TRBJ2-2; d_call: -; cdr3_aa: CASKEVGNTGELFF; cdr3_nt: TGTGCCAGTAAAGAGGTGGGAAACACCGGGGAGCTGTTTTTT
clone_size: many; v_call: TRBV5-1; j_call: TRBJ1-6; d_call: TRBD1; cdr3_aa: CASSRQGSSPLHF; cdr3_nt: TGCGCCAGCAGCCGACAGGGGAGTTCACCCCTCCACTTT
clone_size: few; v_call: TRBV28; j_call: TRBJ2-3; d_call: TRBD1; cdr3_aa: CASSLFIGTGTDTQYF; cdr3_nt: TGTGCCAGCAGTTTATTCATCGGGACAGGGACAGATACGCAGTATTTT
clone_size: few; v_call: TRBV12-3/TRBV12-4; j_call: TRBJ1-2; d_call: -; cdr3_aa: CASSLSGVGYTF; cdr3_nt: TGTGCCAGCAGTTTATCGGGGGTAGGCTACACCTTC
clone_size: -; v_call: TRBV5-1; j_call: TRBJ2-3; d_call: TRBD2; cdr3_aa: CASSPELAGSTDTQYF; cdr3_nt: TGCGCCAGCAGCCCCGAACTAGCGGGGAGCACAGATACGCAGTATTTT
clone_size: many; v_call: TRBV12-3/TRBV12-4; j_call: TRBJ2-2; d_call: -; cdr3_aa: CASSSGSNTGELFF; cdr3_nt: TGTGCCAGCAGTAGTGGCAGCAACACCGGGGAGCTGTTTTTT
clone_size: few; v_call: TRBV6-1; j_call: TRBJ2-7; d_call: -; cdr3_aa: CASRPRGVSYEQYF; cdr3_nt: TGTGCCAGCAGGCCAAGAGGGGTCTCCTACGAGCAGTACTTC
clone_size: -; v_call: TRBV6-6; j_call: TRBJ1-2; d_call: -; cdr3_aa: CASSPPGDGYTF; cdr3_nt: TGTGCCAGCAGCCCACCAGGGGACGGCTACACCTTC